The 13 T cell receptor beta chains below all came from one sample that was sequenced in a study of human T cells and chemical hapten exposure. Noted time point: patch test 1, 2 weeks after DPC sensitization. The treatment is: therapeutic diphenylcyclopropenone sensitization with weekly scalp DPC. TCRdb re-called the RACE reads with MiXCR, one entry per CDR3 protein. Here the sample spans 74,000 or so distinct CDR3 sequences, about 9.3% being singletons. Material: whole blood, obtained in connection with sensitization to the hapten diphenylcyclopropenone (DPC). The receptors stem from a woman between 45 and 65 years old with alopecia areata. Some clones in this sample may be carry-over from other donors' samples.

This clonotype has just a few counts. The chain joins TRBV29-1 to TRBJ2-7, with TRBD2 identical over 7 bases. Germline lookup yields CDR1 SQVTM and CDR2 ANQGSEA. V trimming: 4 bases; J trimming: 6 bases; junction bases outside the gene matches: 15. The CDR3 extends over 15 amino acids. CDR3 bases: TGCAGCGTTGCCCCCAGAGCGGGACCCCTGCGCGAGCAGTACTTC. This gives the protein CSVAPRAGPLREQYF.

For the CDR3, the DNA is TGTGCCAGCAGCGCCCAGCACACAGATACGCAGTATTTT. This sequence encodes CASSAQHTDTQYF. V is TRBV9 and J is TRBJ2-3, with D unclear. V lost 3 bases to trimming and J lost 2 bases, with 7 bases between them. Germline assignment: CDR1 SGDLS and CDR2 YYNGEE. This CDR3 comprises 13 residues.

V gene TRBV11-3 combines with J gene TRBJ1-1; TRBD1 matches 7 bases. Germline V CDR1 and CDR2: SGHNT, YENEEA. The CDR3 is 15 residues long. The V gene end was trimmed by 5 bases and the J gene end by 1 base; junction bases not matched to a gene: 7. The CDR3 protein is CASSLRQGWNTEAFF. In DNA, the CDR3 is TGTGCCAGCAGCCTTAGACAGGGATGGAACACTGAAGCTTTCTTT.

This clonotype was detected many times. The chain joins TRBV28 to TRBJ2-4, with TRBD1 as a possible D gene (6 bases). Trimming removed 4 bases at V and 8 bases at J, with 12 bases between. Germline CDR1 MDHEN, CDR2 SYDVKM. This CDR3 contains 13 residues. CDR3 loop: CASSSGTWDIQYF. CDR3 nucleotides: TGTGCCAGCAGTTCCGGGACATGGGACATTCAGTACTTC. Full variable domain (remainder filled in from reference TRBV28 and TRBJ2-4): DVKVTQSSRYLVKRTGEKVFLECVQDMDHENMFWYRQDPGLGLRLIYFSYDVKMKEKGDIPEGYSVSREKKERFSLILESASTNQTSMYLCASSSGTWDIQYFGAGTRLSVL.

This clonotype was counted ten times or more. CDR3 region: CASSLGGLAGTYEQYF. CDR3 DNA sequence: TGTGCCAGCAGCTTGGGGGGACTAGCGGGAACCTACGAGCAGTACTTC. The chain links TRBV5-5 to TRBJ2-7; 13 bases match TRBD2. Trimming cost V 0 bases and J 2 bases; bases outside gene matches: 2. CDR1 and CDR2 from the germline V gene are SGHKS and YYEKEE (reference sequence). The CDR3 is made up of 16 amino acids. The full variable domain, rest sourced from reference TRBV5-5 and TRBJ2-7, is DAGVTQSPTHLIKTRGQQVTLRCSPISGHKSVSWYQQVLGQGPQFIFQYYEKEERGRGNFPDRFSARQFPNYSSELNVNALLLGDSALYLCASSLGGLAGTYEQYFGPGTRLTVT.

This clonotype was observed a few times. The chain uses TRBV2 and TRBJ2-1, with 13 bases aligning to TRBD2. CDR3 length: 15 amino acids. Germline V gene lookup returns CDR1 SNHLY and CDR2 FYNNEI. Trimming cost V 6 bases and J 8 bases; bases outside gene matches: 7. CDR3 in amino acids: CASRTTSGRNDEQFF. The CDR3 DNA sequence: TGTGCCAGCAGGACGACTAGCGGGAGGAATGATGAGCAGTTCTTC. Full variable domain (remainder filled in from reference TRBV2 and TRBJ2-1): EPEVTQTPSHQVTQMGQEVILRCVPISNHLYFYWYRQILGQKVEFLVSFYNNEISEKSEIFDDQFSVERPDGSNFTLKIRSTKLEDSAMYFCASRTTSGRNDEQFFGPGTRLTVL.

A remark on this clonotype: It may be a read error: a sequence one base away is much more abundant. The gene calls are TRBV12-3 or TRBV12-4 and TRBJ2-2; possibly TRBD2 for D (5 bases). The CDR3 sequence is 12 residues long. The CDR3 reads CASSSSPGEPFF. The CDR3 DNA is TGTGCCAGCAGTTCGTCCCCCGGGGAGCCGTTTTTT.

This clonotype was detected many times. V is TRBV18 and J is TRBJ2-1, with D hard to call. This CDR3 contains 14 residues. In germline, CDR1 is KGHSH, CDR2 LQKENI. Between the trimmed V and J ends, which lost 3 bases and 5 bases, there was a span of 11 bases. This CDR3 reads CASSPGGSNNEQFF. The CDR3 coding sequence is TGTGCCAGCTCACCGGGTGGTAGTAACAATGAGCAGTTCTTC.

This clonotype has a handful of counts. This rearrangement joins TRBV6-5 to TRBJ2-7; TRBD2 is a possible D gene (5 bases). V was trimmed by 6 bases and J by 0 bases, leaving 12 bases between them. There are 14 residues in the CDR3. Germline V gene data show CDR1 as MNHEY and CDR2 as SVGAGI. DNA of the CDR3: TGTGCCAGCAGCCGCGGGCCCAGCTCCTACGAGCAGTACTTC. Encoded protein: CASSRGPSSYEQYF.

This clonotype has at least ten counts. This rearrangement joins TRBV27 to TRBJ2-1; no definite D call. The CDR3 length is 12 residues. The germline V gene has CDR1 MNHEY and CDR2 SMNVEV (reference sequence). Between the trimmed V and J ends, which lost 2 bases and 8 bases, there was a span of 7 bases. CDR3 nucleotides: TGTGCCAGCAGTTTAACGAGAGATGAGCAGTTCTTC. Protein sequence: CASSLTRDEQFF.

The V gene is TRBV19, the J gene TRBJ2-7; 10 nucleotides line up with TRBD1. The V and J ends lost 7 bases and 0 bases, in that order; junction bases with no gene match: 3. Germline CDR1 LNHDA, CDR2 SQIVND (reference sequence). This CDR3 comprises 14 residues. CDR3 bases: TGTGCCAGTACCCGGACAGGGGGCTCCTACGAGCAGTACTTC. It encodes CASTRTGGSYEQYF.

There are many counts of this clonotype. This chain links TRBV7-3 with TRBJ1-2; D gene uncertain. Germline assignment: CDR1 SGHTA and CDR2 FQGTGA. Trimming took 4 bases from V and 1 from J, leaving 7 bases between them. The CDR3 is 13 residues long. CDR3 amino acids: CASSSQINYGYTF. In DNA, the CDR3 is TGTGCCAGCAGCTCACAAATTAACTATGGCTACACCTTC.

This clonotype was detected a few times. The V and J genes are TRBV7-2 and TRBJ2-7; D may be TRBD2 (6 bases). V was pared by 8 bases and J by 4 bases, with 12 bases between. Germline-derived CDR1 and CDR2 are SGHTA and FQGNSA. This CDR3 is built from 12 residues. This CDR3 reads CASVGSGYEQYF. The CDR3 DNA reads TGTGCCAGCGTCGGGAGTGGATACGAGCAGTACTTC.